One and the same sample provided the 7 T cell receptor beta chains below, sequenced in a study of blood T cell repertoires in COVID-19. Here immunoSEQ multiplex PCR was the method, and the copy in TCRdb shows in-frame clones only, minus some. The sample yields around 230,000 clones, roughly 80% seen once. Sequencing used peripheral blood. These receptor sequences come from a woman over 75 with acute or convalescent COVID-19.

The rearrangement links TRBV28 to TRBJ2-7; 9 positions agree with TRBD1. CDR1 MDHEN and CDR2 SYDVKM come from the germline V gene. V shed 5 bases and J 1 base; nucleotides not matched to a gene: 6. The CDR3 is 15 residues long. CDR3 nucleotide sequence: TGTGCCAGCAGTGCAGCGGGACAGGGATCCTACGAGCAGTACTTC. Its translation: CASSAAGQGSYEQYF.

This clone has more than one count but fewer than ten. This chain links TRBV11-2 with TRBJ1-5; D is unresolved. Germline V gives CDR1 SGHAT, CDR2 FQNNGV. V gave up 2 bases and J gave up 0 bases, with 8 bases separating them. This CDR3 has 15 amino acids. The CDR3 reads CASSLNLYSNQPQHF. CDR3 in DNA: TGTGCCAGCAGCTTAAACCTATATAGCAATCAGCCCCAGCATTTT.

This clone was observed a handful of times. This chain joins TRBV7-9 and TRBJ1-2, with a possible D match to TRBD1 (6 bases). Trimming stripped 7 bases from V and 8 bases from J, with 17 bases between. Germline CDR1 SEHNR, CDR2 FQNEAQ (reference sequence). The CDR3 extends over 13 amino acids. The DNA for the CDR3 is TGTGCCAGCAAGGCATCAGGGGTTGACGGCTACACCTTC. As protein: CASKASGVDGYTF.

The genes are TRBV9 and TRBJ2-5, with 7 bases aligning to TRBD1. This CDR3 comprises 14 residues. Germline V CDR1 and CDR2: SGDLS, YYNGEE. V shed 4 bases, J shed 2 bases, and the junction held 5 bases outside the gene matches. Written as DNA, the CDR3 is TGTGCCAGCAGCCCACACAGGGGACAAGAGACCCAGTACTTC. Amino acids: CASSPHRGQETQYF.

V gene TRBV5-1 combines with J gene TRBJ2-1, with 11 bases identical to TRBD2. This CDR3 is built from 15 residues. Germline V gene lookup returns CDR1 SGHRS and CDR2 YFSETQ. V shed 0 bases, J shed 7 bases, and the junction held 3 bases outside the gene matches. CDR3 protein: CASSLEGLAVNEQFF. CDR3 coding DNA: TGCGCCAGCAGCTTGGAGGGACTAGCGGTTAATGAGCAGTTCTTC.

The CDR3: CASSPETGVNTGELFF. The CDR3 DNA is TGTGCCAGCAGCCCGGAAACAGGGGTGAACACCGGGGAGCTGTTTTTT. The V and J genes are TRBV9 and TRBJ2-2; 7 nucleotides align to TRBD1. The V gene end was trimmed by 4 bases and the J gene end by 1 base; junction bases not matched to a gene: 7. The CDR3 totals 16 residues. In germline, CDR1 is SGDLS, CDR2 YYNGEE.

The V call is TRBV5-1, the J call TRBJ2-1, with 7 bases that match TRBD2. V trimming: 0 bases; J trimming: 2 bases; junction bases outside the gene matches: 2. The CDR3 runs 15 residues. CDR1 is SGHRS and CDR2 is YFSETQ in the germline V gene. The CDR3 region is CASSLASGPYNEQFF. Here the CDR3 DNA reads TGCGCCAGCAGCTTGGCTAGCGGCCCCTACAATGAGCAGTTCTTC. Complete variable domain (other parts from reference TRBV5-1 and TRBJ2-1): KAGVTQTPRYLIKTRGQQVTLSCSPISGHRSVSWYQQTPGQGLQFLFEYFSETQRNKGNFPGRFSGRQFSNSRSEMNVSTLELGDSALYLCASSLASGPYNEQFFGPGTRLTVL.